Each of the 17 T cell receptor beta chains below was sequenced from the same sample in a study of T-cell memory formation after mild COVID-19. A single record per CDR3 protein comes from TCRdb applying MiXCR to the 5' RACE reads. The sample shows some 330,000 distinct CDR3 sequences, 20% to 25% of them seen only once. The sequenced material came from PBMCs or a T cell subset sorted from them (not recorded which). These receptor sequences come from an adult woman who had mild COVID-19 (a few samples of this study predate the infection). Cell type and time point are not known.

This clonotype has just a few counts. This rearrangement joins TRBV5-1 to TRBJ2-7; no definite D call. Germline V gene lookup returns CDR1 SGHRS and CDR2 YFSETQ. The CDR3 covers 11 residues. V was cut by 1 base and J by 5 bases, with 4 bases left in between. CDR3: CASSLFNEQYF. CDR3 sequence (DNA): TGCGCCAGCAGCTTGTTTAACGAGCAGTACTTC.

This clonotype appeared many times. The chain employs TRBV12-3 or TRBV12-4 and TRBJ2-1; 11 bases match TRBD2. CDR3 length equals 14 residues. V was pared by 5 bases and J by 7 bases, with 4 bases of the junction left unmatched. The CDR3 coding sequence is TGTGCCAGCAGTCTGGGACTAGCGGTGAATGAGCAGTTCTTC. This translates into CASSLGLAVNEQFF.

This clonotype was seen a few times. The chain uses TRBV12-3 or TRBV12-4 and TRBJ2-2; D ambiguous. The ends were cut back, 2 bases at V and 4 bases at J, with 11 bases in the middle. This CDR3 comprises 15 residues. As DNA, the CDR3 is TGTGCCAGCAGTTTAAGTATGCCAGCCACCGGGGAGCTGTTTTTT. Protein: CASSLSMPATGELFF.

V usage is TRBV7-2 and J usage is TRBJ2-3, with a tentative D call TRBD2 (7 bases). V lost 5 bases, J lost 4 bases, and 13 bases lay in between. Germline CDR1 and CDR2: SGHTA and FQGNSA. This CDR3 has 14 residues. Here the CDR3 DNA reads TGTGCCAGCAGCCCTGGGGGGGCCTCAGATACGCAGTATTTT. Protein sequence: CASSPGGASDTQYF. The whole variable domain, remainder taken from reference TRBV7-2 and TRBJ2-3, is GAGVSQSPSNKVTEKGKDVELRCDPISGHTALYWYRQSLGQGLEFLIYFQGNSAPDKSGLPSDRFSAERTGGSVSTLTIQRTQQEDSAVYLCASSPGGASDTQYFGPGTRLTVL.

The V and J genes are TRBV20-1 and TRBJ2-3, with 10 positions matching TRBD2. There are 15 residues in the CDR3. V dropped 1 base and J dropped 2; count of bases not matched to a gene: 3. Looked up from germline, CDR1 is DFQATT and CDR2 is SNEGSKA (reference sequence). The CDR3 DNA reads TGCAGTGCTAGAGGGACTAGCGGAAACACAGATACGCAGTATTTT. As protein: CSARGTSGNTDTQYF.

The chain links TRBV12-3 or TRBV12-4 to TRBJ2-2; D is ambiguous. V lost 10 bases and J lost 0, with 9 bases in between. This CDR3 spans 13 amino acids. The CDR3 spells CAIQPPNTGELFF. The CDR3 DNA reads as TGTGCCATACAACCTCCGAACACCGGGGAGCTGTTTTTT.

The chain combines TRBV5-1 with TRBJ2-7; D may be TRBD2 (6 bases). There are 15 residues in the CDR3. V lost 0 bases, J lost 6 bases, and 16 bases lay in between. Germline CDR1 is SGHRS and CDR2 is YFSETQ. The CDR3 DNA reads as TGCGCCAGCAGCTTGGAGCCGGGACTGTATACCGAGCAGTACTTC. This encodes CASSLEPGLYTEQYF.

This clonotype has just a few counts. The chain joins TRBV30 to TRBJ2-5, with 7 bases matching TRBD1. Germline V lookup: CDR1 GTSNPN, CDR2 SVGIG (reference sequence). V shed 1 base and J 1 base; nucleotides not matched to a gene: 6. The CDR3 length is 15 residues. Here the CDR3 reads CAWSAGTAVQETQYF. Written as DNA, the CDR3 is TGTGCCTGGAGTGCCGGGACAGCCGTCCAAGAGACCCAGTACTTC.

This rearrangement joins TRBV27 to TRBJ1-4; 11 positions agree with TRBD1. V lost 2 bases, J lost 7 bases, and 3 bases stayed unmatched. The CDR3 is 15 residues long. CDR1 and CDR2 (germline): MNHEY, SMNVEV (reference sequence). This CDR3 is CASSLLGTGGEKLFF. The CDR3 DNA sequence: TGTGCCAGCAGTTTACTCGGGACAGGGGGTGAAAAACTGTTTTTT.

A word on this clonotype: Relative to the germline gene, one junction end is altered; a read error may explain this. The chain joins TRBV6-1 to TRBJ1-6; D ambiguous. Per germline, CDR1 MNHNS and CDR2 SASEGT. CDR3 length: 13 residues. The CDR3, as DNA: TGTGCCAGCAGTGAATCGGGTAGAGGGAACCTTTTCTTT. Translation: CASSESGRGNLFF.

This clonotype was recorded many times. The chain carries TRBV29-1 and TRBJ2-1; D unresolved. Trimming pared 4 bases from V and 5 bases from J, leaving 6 bases between. Germline V lookup: CDR1 SQVTM, CDR2 ANQGSEA. The CDR3 is 11 amino acids. DNA of the CDR3: TGCAGCGTTGTATCGGACAATGAGCAGTTCTTC. Its protein is CSVVSDNEQFF.

The rearrangement links TRBV4-3 to TRBJ2-7; TRBD1 aligns across 7 bases. V dropped 2 bases and J dropped 3; count of bases not matched to a gene: 1. The CDR3 spans 13 residues. The V gene's germline CDR1 is LGHNA and CDR2 YSLEER. For the CDR3, the DNA is TGCGCCAGCAGCCAAACAGGGGACTACGAGCAGTACTTC. Its translation: CASSQTGDYEQYF.

This clonotype has a handful of counts. The chain uses TRBV12-3 or TRBV12-4 and TRBJ1-6, with 10 positions matching TRBD1. This CDR3 has 15 amino acids. Trimming cost V 6 bases and J 10 bases; bases outside gene matches: 9. CDR3 nucleotides: TGTGCCAGCAGCCAACTGGGACAGGGGAGGTCACCCCTCCACTTT. This sequence encodes CASSQLGQGRSPLHF.

The chain recombines TRBV12-3 or TRBV12-4 with TRBJ1-5, with D possibly being TRBD1 (5 bases). This CDR3 comprises 13 residues. Trimming removed 6 bases from V and 0 bases from J, with 6 bases in between. CDR3 region: CASRGVSNQPQHF. The CDR3 nucleotides read TGTGCCAGCAGGGGGGTTAGCAATCAGCCCCAGCATTTT.

V and J are TRBV21-1 and TRBJ2-7; TRBD2 reflects the table's D call only, with no check against the DNA. TRBV21-1 corresponds to a pseudogene. The CDR3 totals 14 residues. CDR3 loop: CASSSTAAYDEQYF. The CDR3 DNA reads TGTGCCAGCAGCTCTACAGCGGCCTATGACGAGCAGTACTTC.

This clonotype was counted many times. The chain joins TRBV6-2 or TRBV6-3 to TRBJ2-2, with a weak D call TRBD1 (6 bases). Germline CDR1 is MNHEY and CDR2 is SVGEGT. The ends were cut back, 6 bases at V and 6 bases at J, with 8 bases in the middle. The CDR3 runs to 12 residues. The chain's CDR3 is CASREGAGELFF. CDR3 nucleotide sequence: TGTGCCAGCAGAGAGGGGGCCGGGGAGCTGTTTTTT.

V and J are TRBV6-5 and TRBJ2-1, with TRBD1 as a possible D gene (6 bases). The CDR3 is made up of 16 amino acids. From germline, CDR1 is MNHEY and CDR2 SVGAGI. V gave up 2 bases and J gave up 3 bases, with 14 bases separating them. The CDR3 nucleotides are TGTGCCAGCAGTTACATGTTCAGGGGAGACTACAATGAGCAGTTCTTC. It codes for CASSYMFRGDYNEQFF.